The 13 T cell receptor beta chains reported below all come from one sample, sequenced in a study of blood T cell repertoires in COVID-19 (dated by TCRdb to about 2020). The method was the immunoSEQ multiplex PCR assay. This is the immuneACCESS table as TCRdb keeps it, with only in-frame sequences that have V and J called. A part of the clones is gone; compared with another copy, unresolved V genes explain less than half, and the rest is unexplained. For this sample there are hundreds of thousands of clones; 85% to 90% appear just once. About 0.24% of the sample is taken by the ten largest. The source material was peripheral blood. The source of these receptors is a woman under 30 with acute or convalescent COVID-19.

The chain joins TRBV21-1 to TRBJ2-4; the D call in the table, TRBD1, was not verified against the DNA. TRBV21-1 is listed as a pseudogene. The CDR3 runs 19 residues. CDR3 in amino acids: CASSNEATGTGVTKNIQYF. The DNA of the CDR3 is TGTGCCAGCAGCAATGAGGCCACCGGGACAGGGGTTACCAAAAACATTCAGTACTTC.

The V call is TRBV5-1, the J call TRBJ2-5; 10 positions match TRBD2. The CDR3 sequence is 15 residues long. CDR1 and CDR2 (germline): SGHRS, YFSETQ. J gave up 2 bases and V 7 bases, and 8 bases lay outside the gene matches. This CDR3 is CASGVAGGLQETQYF. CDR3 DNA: TGCGCCAGCGGGGTAGCGGGGGGCTTACAAGAGACCCAGTACTTC. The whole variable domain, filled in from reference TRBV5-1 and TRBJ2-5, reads KAGVTQTPRYLIKTRGQQVTLSCSPISGHRSVSWYQQTPGQGLQFLFEYFSETQRNKGNFPGRFSGRQFSNSRSEMNVSTLELGDSALYLCASGVAGGLQETQYFGPGTRLLVL.

Written as DNA, the CDR3 is TGTGCCAGCAGTTACGATAGCGTGGTCGATGAGCAGTTCTTC. Translated, it gives CASSYDSVVDEQFF. The genes are TRBV6-2 or TRBV6-3 and TRBJ2-1; perhaps TRBD2 as D (5 bases). CDR1 is MNHEY and CDR2 is SVGEGT in the germline V gene. There are 14 residues in the CDR3. V was cut by 2 bases and J by 8 bases, with 13 bases left in between.

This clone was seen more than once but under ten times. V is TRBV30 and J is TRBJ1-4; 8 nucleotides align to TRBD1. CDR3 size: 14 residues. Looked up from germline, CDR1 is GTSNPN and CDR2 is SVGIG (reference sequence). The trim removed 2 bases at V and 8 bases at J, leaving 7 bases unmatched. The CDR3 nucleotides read TGTGCCTGGAGTCTCCGGACAGGGCGGGAAAAACTGTTTTTT. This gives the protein CAWSLRTGREKLFF.

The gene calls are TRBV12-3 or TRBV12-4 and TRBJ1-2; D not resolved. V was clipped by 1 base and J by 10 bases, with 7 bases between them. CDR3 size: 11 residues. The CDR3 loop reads CASSLGDTYTF. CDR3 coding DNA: TGTGCCAGCAGTTTAGGCGACACCTACACCTTC.

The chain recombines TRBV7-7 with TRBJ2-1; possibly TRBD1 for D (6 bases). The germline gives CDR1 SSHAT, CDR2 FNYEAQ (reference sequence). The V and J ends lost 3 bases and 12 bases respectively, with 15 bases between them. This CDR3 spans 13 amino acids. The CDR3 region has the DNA TGTGCCAGCAGCTTTTCACAGGGTGGTGGGCAGTTCTTC. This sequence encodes CASSFSQGGGQFF.

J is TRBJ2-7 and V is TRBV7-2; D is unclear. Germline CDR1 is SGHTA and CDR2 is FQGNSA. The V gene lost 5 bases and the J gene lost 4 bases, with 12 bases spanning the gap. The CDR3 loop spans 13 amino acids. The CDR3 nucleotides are TGTGCCAGCAGCCGGTACAGAAATTACGAGCAGTACTTC. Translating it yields CASSRYRNYEQYF.

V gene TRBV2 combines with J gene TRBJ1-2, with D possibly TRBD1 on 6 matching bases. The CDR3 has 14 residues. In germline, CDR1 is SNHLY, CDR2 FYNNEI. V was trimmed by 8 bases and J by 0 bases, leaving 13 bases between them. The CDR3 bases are TGTGCCAGCTACCGGGACACTTCTAACTATGGCTACACCTTC. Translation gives CASYRDTSNYGYTF.

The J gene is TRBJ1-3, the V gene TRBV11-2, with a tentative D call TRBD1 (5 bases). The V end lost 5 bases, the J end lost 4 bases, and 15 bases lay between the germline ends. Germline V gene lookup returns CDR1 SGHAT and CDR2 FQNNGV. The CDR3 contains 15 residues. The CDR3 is CASSERTFPGNTIYF. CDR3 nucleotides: TGTGCCAGCAGCGAGAGGACATTCCCCGGAAACACCATATATTTT.

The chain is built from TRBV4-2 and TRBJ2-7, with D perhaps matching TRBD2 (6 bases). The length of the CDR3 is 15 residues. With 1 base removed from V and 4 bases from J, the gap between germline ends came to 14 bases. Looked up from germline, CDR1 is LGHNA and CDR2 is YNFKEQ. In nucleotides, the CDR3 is TGTGCCAGCAGCCAAGTAAGAGGGACTCAATACGAGCAGTACTTC. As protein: CASSQVRGTQYEQYF.

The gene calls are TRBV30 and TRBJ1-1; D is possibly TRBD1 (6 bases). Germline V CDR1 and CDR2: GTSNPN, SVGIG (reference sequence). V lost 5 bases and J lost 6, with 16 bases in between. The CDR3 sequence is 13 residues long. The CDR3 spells CAWRDTSNSEAFF. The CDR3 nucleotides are TGTGCCTGGCGGGACACCTCCAACTCTGAAGCTTTCTTT.

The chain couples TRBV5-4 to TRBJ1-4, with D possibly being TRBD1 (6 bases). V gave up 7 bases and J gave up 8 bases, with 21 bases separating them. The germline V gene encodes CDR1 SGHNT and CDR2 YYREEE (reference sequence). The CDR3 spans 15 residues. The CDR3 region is CASGEGLAQGEKLFF. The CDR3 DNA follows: TGTGCCAGCGGTGAGGGGTTGGCTCAGGGGGAAAAACTGTTTTTT.

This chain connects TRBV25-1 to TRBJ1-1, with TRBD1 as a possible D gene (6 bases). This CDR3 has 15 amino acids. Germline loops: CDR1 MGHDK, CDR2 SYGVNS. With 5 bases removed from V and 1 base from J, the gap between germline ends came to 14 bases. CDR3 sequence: CASSSQGMGNTEAFF. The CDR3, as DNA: TGTGCCAGCAGTTCCCAGGGGATGGGGAACACTGAAGCTTTCTTT.